The 25 T cell receptor beta chains below all came from one sample that was sequenced in a study of blood T cell repertoires in COVID-19. This table comes from immunoSEQ multiplex PCR, and its TCRdb copy is limited to in-frame clones, with some not included. The sample has fewer than 150,000 clones; 70% to 90% are singletons. The sample taken for sequencing was peripheral blood. These receptors came from a man aged 45-65 years with acute or convalescent COVID-19.

The rearrangement joins TRBV3-1 (or the pseudogene TRBV3-2) to TRBJ2-1, with 7 bases that match TRBD1. The ends lost 4 bases at V and 0 bases at J; junction bases unmatched: 3. The CDR3 has 15 amino acids. Per germline, CDR1 LGHDT and CDR2 YNNKEL (reference sequence). CDR3 sequence (DNA): TGTGCCAGCAGCCTGACAGGGCTCTCCTACAATGAGCAGTTCTTC. This codes for CASSLTGLSYNEQFF.

The chain is built from TRBV2 and TRBJ2-5; D call uncertain. CDR3 length: 14 amino acids. Per germline, CDR1 SNHLY and CDR2 FYNNEI. V was pared by 5 bases and J by 0 bases, with 10 bases between. The CDR3 coding sequence is TGTGCCAGCAGTAGGCAGGAATACCAAGAGACCCAGTACTTC. The encoded protein is CASSRQEYQETQYF.

The V call is TRBV5-4, the J call TRBJ2-5, with D tentatively TRBD2 (6 bases). V was trimmed by 0 bases and J by 10 bases, leaving 16 bases between them. This CDR3 comprises 14 residues. Germline CDR1 SGHNT, CDR2 YYREEE (reference sequence). CDR3 residues: CASSLAGGQSGQYF. The DNA of the CDR3 is TGTGCCAGCAGCTTGGCCGGAGGGCAAAGCGGCCAGTACTTC.

The V gene is TRBV12-3 or TRBV12-4, the J gene TRBJ1-2, with 7 nucleotides matching TRBD1. V lost 6 bases and J lost 12; bases outside the gene matches: 7. The CDR3 runs 11 residues. The CDR3 sequence is CASSRQGENTF. The CDR3, as DNA: TGTGCCAGCAGCCGACAGGGCGAAAACACCTTC.

J is TRBJ2-5 and V is TRBV6-5; 7 nucleotides agree with TRBD1. The CDR3 has 14 residues. Per the germline V gene, CDR1 is MNHEY and CDR2 is SVGAGI. Trimming removed 2 bases from V and 5 bases from J; junction bases left unmatched: 5. This chain's CDR3 is CASSYEGARETQYF. In DNA form, the CDR3 reads TGTGCCAGCAGTTACGAGGGGGCACGTGAGACCCAGTACTTC.

In regard to this clone: Different DNA sequences within this sample yield the same CDR3. The chain recombines TRBV30 with TRBJ2-1; 11 bases are a match to TRBD2. The V and J ends lost 3 bases and 4 bases, in that order; junction bases with no gene match: 5. Germline values: CDR1 GTSNPN, CDR2 SVGIG (reference sequence). The CDR3 length is 15 residues. CDR3 region: CAWRLAGGSYNEQFF. The CDR3 bases are TGTGCCTGGAGGCTAGCGGGAGGCTCTTACAATGAGCAGTTCTTC.

The chain couples TRBV27 to TRBJ1-5, with 7 bases aligning to TRBD1. Germline V lookup: CDR1 MNHEY, CDR2 SMNVEV (reference sequence). The ends lost 3 bases at V and 2 bases at J; junction bases unmatched: 4. The CDR3 runs to 15 residues. Here the CDR3 reads CASSLTGIGNQPQHF. As DNA, the CDR3 is TGTGCCAGCAGTTTGACAGGGATCGGCAATCAGCCCCAGCATTTT.

This clone came up once. This chain connects TRBV20-1 to TRBJ1-1; D unclear. Germline V lookup: CDR1 DFQATT, CDR2 SNEGSKA (reference sequence). The ends were cut back, 2 bases at V and 5 bases at J, with 6 bases in the middle. This CDR3 region has 11 residues. This chain's CDR3 is CSARSRTEAFF. Written as DNA, the CDR3 is TGCAGTGCTAGATCCAGGACTGAAGCTTTCTTT.

Concerning this clone itself: This sample also contains other DNA sequences that code for the same CDR3. V and J are TRBV7-9 and TRBJ2-7; 9 nucleotides line up with TRBD1. The V segment lost 5 bases and the J segment 3 bases; nucleotides outside the gene matches: 8. Germline lookup yields CDR1 SEHNR and CDR2 FQNEAQ (reference sequence). The CDR3 runs to 15 residues. The CDR3 sequence is CASSPPGTGFYEQYF. CDR3 in DNA: TGTGCCAGCAGCCCCCCCGGGACAGGGTTCTACGAGCAGTACTTC.

This chain uses TRBV11-3 with TRBJ1-1; D possibly corresponds to TRBD1 (5 bases). The germline CDR1 and CDR2 sequences are SGHNT and YENEEA. CDR3 length: 14 amino acids. The V end was cut by 7 bases, the J end by 0 bases, with 12 bases between. The CDR3 DNA reads TGTGCCAGCACCCCCGCGGGGGTGAACACTGAAGCTTTCTTT. Protein product: CASTPAGVNTEAFF.

The gene calls are TRBV6-2 or TRBV6-3 and TRBJ1-3; D not certain. Germline CDR1 MNHEY, CDR2 SVGEGT. The CDR3 runs 15 residues. Trimming cost V 2 bases and J 0 bases, with 8 bases left between them. DNA for the CDR3: TGTGCCAGCAGTTACCCCAGGCCCTCTGGAAACACCATATATTTT. Amino acids: CASSYPRPSGNTIYF.

The gene calls are TRBV5-1 and TRBJ2-7; D gene unclear. V lost 7 bases and J 2 bases, leaving 10 bases between the germline ends. This CDR3 spans 12 amino acids. CDR1 and CDR2 from the germline V gene are SGHRS and YFSETQ. CDR3 coding DNA: TGCGCCAGCTCAGAATCCGCCTACGAGCAGTACTTC. Its protein is CASSESAYEQYF.

The chain recombines TRBV19 with TRBJ1-4; a possible D gene is TRBD1 (5 bases). This CDR3 contains 15 residues. Germline values: CDR1 LNHDA, CDR2 SQIVND (reference sequence). The V gene lost 1 base and the J gene lost 4 bases, with 10 bases spanning the gap. In DNA, the CDR3 is TGTGCCAGTAGTATAGCGAGCAGGGATAATGAAAAACTGTTTTTT. Translating gives CASSIASRDNEKLFF.

This chain joins TRBV5-8 and TRBJ2-3; 11 bases are shared with TRBD1. This CDR3 has 15 amino acids. V lost 4 bases to trimming and J lost 5 bases; unmatched junction nucleotides: 6. Germline values: CDR1 SGHTS, CDR2 YDEGEE. The CDR3, as DNA: TGTGCCAGCAGCGGTTGGACAGGGGGCCAAGATACGCAGTATTTT. Protein sequence: CASSGWTGGQDTQYF.

The CDR3 region has the DNA TGTGCCAGCAGCCCGCGGGGGGGCTACGAGCAGTACTTC. The encoded protein is CASSPRGGYEQYF. The chain uses TRBV3-1 (or the pseudogene TRBV3-2) and TRBJ2-7, with TRBD2 matching 9 bases. The CDR3 is made up of 13 amino acids. In germline, CDR1 is LGHDT, CDR2 YNNKEL (reference sequence). V gave up 4 bases and J gave up 3 bases; unmatched junction bases: 1.

This clone occurred once. The chain joins TRBV2 to TRBJ2-7; 7 bases are shared with TRBD2. V gave up 7 bases and J gave up 3 bases; unmatched junction bases: 6. Germline lookup yields CDR1 SNHLY and CDR2 FYNNEI. This CDR3 spans 13 amino acids. The CDR3 loop reads CASKASGLYEQYF. The CDR3 DNA follows: TGTGCCAGCAAGGCTAGCGGTCTCTACGAGCAGTACTTC.

The chain joins TRBV6-5 to TRBJ2-7; weak D call: TRBD1 (6 bases). Germline V gene data show CDR1 as MNHEY and CDR2 as SVGAGI. The CDR3 runs 14 residues. The germline V and J ends were trimmed by 0 bases and 6 bases, with 12 bases remaining between them. CDR3 sequence reads: CASSYSNRVPEQYF. The CDR3 DNA sequence: TGTGCCAGCAGTTACTCTAACAGGGTTCCCGAGCAGTACTTC.

The chain joins TRBV7-3 to TRBJ2-2, with 16 bases aligning to TRBD2. The V and J ends lost 5 bases and 0 bases, in that order; junction bases with no gene match: 6. Germline lookup yields CDR1 SGHTA and CDR2 FQGTGA. This CDR3 comprises 19 residues. DNA of the CDR3: TGTGCCAGCAGCCTAGGGACTAGCGGGAGGGTGGCGAACACCGGGGAGCTGTTTTTT. Its protein product is CASSLGTSGRVANTGELFF.

The CDR3 region has the DNA TGTGCTAGTGGTTCTCCCGGGACTAGCCCCAATGAGCAGTTCTTC. It is translated as CASGSPGTSPNEQFF. The rearrangement joins TRBV12-5 to TRBJ2-1; TRBD2 agrees at 9 bases. The germline gives CDR1 LGHNT, CDR2 FRNRAP. The CDR3 is 15 amino acids. The V and J ends lost 4 bases and 6 bases, in that order; junction bases with no gene match: 7. The full variable domain, with the rest looked up from reference TRBV12-5 and TRBJ2-1, is DARVTQTPRHKVTEMGQEVTMRCQPILGHNTVFWYRQTMMQGLELLAYFRNRAPLDDSGMPKDRFSAEMPDATLATLKIQPSEPRDSAVYFCASGSPGTSPNEQFFGPGTRLTVL.

The chain combines TRBV7-2 with TRBJ2-7, with 8 bases lining up with TRBD2. Per the germline V gene, CDR1 is SGHTA and CDR2 is FQGNSA. V was pared by 3 bases and J by 0 bases, with 10 bases of the junction left unmatched. CDR3 size: 17 residues. The CDR3 DNA is TGTGCCAGCAGCTTTAGACCAGCGGGGGACCACTCCTACGAGCAGTACTTC. Translating it yields CASSFRPAGDHSYEQYF.

The chain joins TRBV28 to TRBJ1-5; D remains unclear. The V gene's germline CDR1 is MDHEN and CDR2 SYDVKM. V was trimmed by 5 bases and J by 3 bases, leaving 11 bases between them. The CDR3 runs 14 residues. The CDR3 DNA reads TGTGCCAGCAGTCCCGACACAAACAATCAGCCCCAGCATTTT. Residues: CASSPDTNNQPQHF.

V is TRBV15 and J is TRBJ2-3; TRBD2 matches 8 bases. Germline trimming cut 1 base from V and 1 base from J; bases unmatched to any gene: 4. The CDR3 is 16 amino acids. Germline V gene data show CDR1 as LNHNV and CDR2 as YYDKDF (reference sequence). The CDR3 protein is CATSRGDSGGTDTQYF. The DNA of the CDR3 is TGTGCCACCAGCAGAGGAGATAGCGGGGGCACAGATACGCAGTATTTT.

V is TRBV5-4 and J is TRBJ2-1; 11 nucleotides agree with TRBD2. The J segment lost 8 bases and the V segment lost 4 bases, leaving 11 bases of the junction unmatched. The CDR3 contains 16 residues. Germline-derived CDR1 and CDR2 are SGHNT and YYREEE (reference sequence). The CDR3 DNA reads as TGTGCCAGCAGCAGTCTACTAGCGGGAGCGGTAGATGAGCAGTTCTTC. Translation: CASSSLLAGAVDEQFF.

The chain employs TRBV9 and TRBJ2-5, with TRBD2 matching 9 bases. The ends lost 0 bases at V and 7 bases at J; junction bases unmatched: 1. The length of the CDR3 is 13 residues. Germline V gene data show CDR1 as SGDLS and CDR2 as YYNGEE. CDR3 in amino acids: CASSVAAGGTQYF. CDR3 DNA: TGTGCCAGCAGCGTAGCAGCGGGGGGGACCCAGTACTTC.

The chain recombines TRBV9 with TRBJ1-5; no definite D call. Between the trimmed V and J ends, which lost 3 bases and 5 bases, there was a span of 9 bases. The CDR3 spans 13 residues. Germline V gene data show CDR1 as SGDLS and CDR2 as YYNGEE. CDR3 coding DNA: TGTGCCAGCAGCGGCCACGGAGATCAGCCCCAGCATTTT. Translating it yields CASSGHGDQPQHF.